This T cell receptor beta chain comes out of a study of blood T cell repertoires in COVID-19. Study-level background: Collection of acute and convalescent COVID-19 samples took place in the United States, Italy and Spain. T cells, B-cell-depleted T cells, or PBMCs supplied cDNA or gDNA.

The trim removed 4 bases at V and 6 bases at J, leaving 7 bases unmatched. CDR1 is SGHTA and CDR2 is FQGNSA in the germline V gene. The CDR3 extends over 15 amino acids. In the study's own analysis: Estimation of nucleated cell counts was performed using reference gene primer amplification. Clones were read by immunoSEQ multiplex PCR, and TCRdb kept only the in-frame ones, dropping some. The DNA gave D and trimming, while V, J and clone size come from that table. The table has 95,000 to 130,000 clones, about nine tenths seen once. The chain is built from TRBV7-2 and TRBJ2-7; 12 nucleotides match TRBD1. The specimen was peripheral blood. This TCR was sampled from a human donor with active COVID-19. The donor label of this sample is uncertain. CDR3: CASSSSGTGGIEQYF. The CDR3 DNA is TGTGCCAGCAGCTCATCCGGGACAGGGGGCATCGAGCAGTACTTC.